This passage covers 21 T cell receptor beta chains from one sample sequenced in a study of blood T cell repertoires in COVID-19 (TCRdb year 2020). The library was produced with the immunoSEQ multiplex PCR assay. Imported from immuneACCESS, the table was reduced by TCRdb to in-frame sequences with V and J called. These copies leave out some clones; in studies compared against another copy, an unresolved V gene accounts for under half, and the cause of the remainder is not known. In all, the sample holds under 45,000 clones, and around 80% of those were seen once. About 27% of the sample comes from the top ten. The specimen was peripheral blood. The source of these receptors is an older man with acute or convalescent COVID-19.

The rearrangement joins TRBV4-1 to TRBJ2-3; 9 bases are shared with TRBD2. Unmatched junction bases numbered 0, after V lost 0 bases and J lost 8 bases. The CDR3 has 13 amino acids. Germline values: CDR1 MGHRA, CDR2 YSYEKL. This CDR3 is CASSQEGLATQYF. DNA for the CDR3: TGCGCCAGCAGCCAAGAGGGACTAGCTACGCAGTATTTT.

The chain couples TRBV4-1 to TRBJ2-7; D possibly corresponds to TRBD1 (5 bases). Per germline, CDR1 MGHRA and CDR2 YSYEKL. Trimming shortened V by 1 base and J by 0 bases, and 10 bases separated the two germline ends. CDR3 length: 15 amino acids. The CDR3 loop reads CASSQAGHPSYEQYF. DNA of the CDR3: TGCGCCAGCAGCCAAGCCGGACACCCCTCCTACGAGCAGTACTTC.

V gene TRBV16 combines with J gene TRBJ1-1; no clear D. The CDR3 sequence is 14 residues long. Germline V gives CDR1 KGHSY, CDR2 FQNENV. V was trimmed by 0 bases and J by 7 bases, leaving 12 bases between them. The DNA for the CDR3 is TGTGCCAGCAGCCAATCCACGGTGAGGAGTGAAGCTTTCTTT. This sequence encodes CASSQSTVRSEAFF.

This chain connects TRBV5-1 to TRBJ1-1; D perhaps matches TRBD1 (5 bases). V was pared by 4 bases and J by 1 base, with 14 bases between. The germline CDR1 and CDR2 sequences are SGHRS and YFSETQ. This CDR3 contains 15 residues. DNA for the CDR3: TGCGCCAGCAGCCCCACCGGGGGTGGGAACACTGAAGCTTTCTTT. Translation gives CASSPTGGGNTEAFF. The entire variable domain, with the rest obtained from reference TRBV5-1 and TRBJ1-1, is as follows: KAGVTQTPRYLIKTRGQQVTLSCSPISGHRSVSWYQQTPGQGLQFLFEYFSETQRNKGNFPGRFSGRQFSNSRSEMNVSTLELGDSALYLCASSPTGGGNTEAFFGQGTRLTVV.

This rearrangement joins TRBV5-4 to TRBJ2-7; 8 bases match TRBD1. The CDR3 loop spans 16 amino acids. With 3 bases clipped from V and 1 base from J, the junction kept 9 bases outside the gene matches. Germline V gene data show CDR1 as SGHNT and CDR2 as YYREEE (reference sequence). In DNA, the CDR3 is TGTGCCAGCAGCTCGCGTGGGGACAGGCAATCCTACGAGCAGTACTTC. This gives the protein CASSSRGDRQSYEQYF.

The V gene is TRBV2, the J gene TRBJ2-1; D remains ambiguous. CDR1 SNHLY and CDR2 FYNNEI come from the germline V gene. This CDR3 contains 11 residues. V was clipped by 6 bases and J by 6 bases, with 6 bases between them. CDR3 loop: CASRYSNEQFF. CDR3 coding DNA: TGTGCCAGCAGGTACAGCAATGAGCAGTTCTTC.

The CDR3 nucleotides are TGCGCCAGCAGCTACACTAGCGGAGACAATGAGCAGTTCTTC. Its protein is CASSYTSGDNEQFF. The chain carries TRBV5-1 and TRBJ2-1; TRBD2 matches at 8 bases. J lost 5 bases, V lost 3 bases, and 4 bases had no gene match. CDR1 and CDR2 from the germline V gene are SGHRS and YFSETQ. The length of the CDR3 is 14 residues.

V gene TRBV5-1 combines with J gene TRBJ1-1; D not resolved. In germline, CDR1 is SGHRS, CDR2 YFSETQ. The V end was cut by 0 bases, the J end by 4 bases, with 13 bases between. The CDR3 has 15 amino acids. In DNA, the CDR3 is TGCGCCAGCAGCTTGGAGGGAGGCCGGAGCACTGAAGCTTTCTTT. Translating it yields CASSLEGGRSTEAFF.

The V call is TRBV28, the J call TRBJ1-5; D is ambiguous. Trimming cost V 3 bases and J 5 bases, with 11 bases left between them. The germline V gene encodes CDR1 MDHEN and CDR2 SYDVKM. There are 14 residues in the CDR3. The CDR3 sequence is CASSLRRNDQPQHF. As DNA, the CDR3 is TGTGCCAGCAGTTTGCGGAGGAACGATCAGCCCCAGCATTTT. Variable domain in full (rest from reference TRBV28 and TRBJ1-5): DVKVTQSSRYLVKRTGEKVFLECVQDMDHENMFWYRQDPGLGLRLIYFSYDVKMKEKGDIPEGYSVSREKKERFSLILESASTNQTSMYLCASSLRRNDQPQHFGDGTRLSIL.

The chain joins TRBV29-1 to TRBJ2-3; 10 bases match TRBD2. CDR1 SQVTM and CDR2 ANQGSEA come from the germline V gene. Trimming removed 6 bases from V and 1 base from J; junction bases left unmatched: 4. The CDR3 contains 14 residues. In DNA form, the CDR3 reads TGCAGCGTGGCCACTAGCGGGGGCACAGATACGCAGTATTTT. Translation gives CSVATSGGTDTQYF.

The chain is built from TRBV9 and TRBJ2-7, with 9 bases aligning to TRBD2. The CDR3 spans 15 residues. Germline V gives CDR1 SGDLS, CDR2 YYNGEE. J lost 4 bases, V lost 4 bases, and 9 bases had no gene match. The CDR3 reads CASSPSAGGNYEQYF. The CDR3 coding sequence is TGTGCCAGCAGCCCAAGTGCGGGAGGGAATTACGAGCAGTACTTC.

The V gene is TRBV19, the J gene TRBJ1-2, with TRBD1 identical over 8 bases. Trimming removed 5 bases from V and 3 bases from J; junction bases left unmatched: 8. This CDR3 has 15 amino acids. Germline CDR1 reads LNHDA; CDR2 reads SQIVND (reference sequence). The CDR3 spells CASSSGQGIYYGYTF. In DNA form, the CDR3 reads TGTGCCAGTAGTTCAGGACAGGGAATCTACTATGGCTACACCTTC.

The chain couples TRBV19 to TRBJ1-5; D is perhaps TRBD1 (6 bases). Per germline, CDR1 LNHDA and CDR2 SQIVND (reference sequence). V was pared by 7 bases and J by 3 bases, with 10 bases between. CDR3 length equals 13 residues. CDR3 sequence: CASMWDINQPQHF. CDR3 nucleotide sequence: TGTGCCAGTATGTGGGACATCAATCAGCCCCAGCATTTT.

This chain joins TRBV3-1 (or the pseudogene TRBV3-2) and TRBJ2-1; 9 nucleotides agree with TRBD2. V dropped 2 bases and J dropped 6; count of bases not matched to a gene: 5. Germline loops: CDR1 LGHDT, CDR2 YNNKEL (reference sequence). The CDR3 contains 15 residues. CDR3 in DNA: TGTGCCAGCAGCCAACGCGGGGGGGCAATCAATGAGCAGTTCTTC. Translating gives CASSQRGGAINEQFF.

This chain uses TRBV7-9 with TRBJ1-1, with 8 bases that match TRBD1. Trimming cost V 5 bases and J 4 bases; bases outside gene matches: 0. The CDR3 has 12 residues. CDR1 is SEHNR and CDR2 is FQNEAQ in the germline V gene (reference sequence). The CDR3 coding sequence is TGTGCCAGCAGCACAGGGGGCACTGAAGCTTTCTTT. This gives the protein CASSTGGTEAFF.

The chain joins TRBV10-1 to TRBJ2-3; 11 nucleotides align to TRBD2. Trimming cost V 2 bases and J 3 bases; bases outside gene matches: 4. Germline V CDR1 and CDR2: WNHNN, SYGVQD (reference sequence). The CDR3 extends over 16 amino acids. CDR3 coding DNA: TGCGCCAGCAGTGAGACTAGCGGGAGCTCTACAGATACGCAGTATTTT. This codes for CASSETSGSSTDTQYF.

This clone was seen a handful of times. This chain links TRBV7-9 with TRBJ2-3, with 14 bases aligning to TRBD2. The V segment lost 2 bases and the J segment 4 bases; nucleotides outside the gene matches: 8. The CDR3 consists of 18 residues. The germline V gene has CDR1 SEHNR and CDR2 FQNEAQ (reference sequence). The chain's CDR3 is CASSLPRRLAGGADTQYF. The CDR3 DNA follows: TGTGCCAGCAGCTTACCTCGCCGACTAGCGGGAGGGGCAGATACGCAGTATTTT.

The CDR3 nucleotides read TGTGCCAGCAGTTCGATCGGGACAGGGGGGCGGGGCTACACCTTC. Translating gives CASSSIGTGGRGYTF. This sequence joins TRBV28 and TRBJ1-2; 11 bases are a match to TRBD1. The CDR3 has 15 amino acids. V lost 4 bases and J lost 8; bases outside the gene matches: 9. CDR1 is MDHEN and CDR2 is SYDVKM in the germline V gene.

The rearrangement joins TRBV5-1 to TRBJ2-7; weak D call: TRBD1 (5 bases). Deletions cut 7 bases from V and 0 bases from J, with 11 bases between. Germline CDR1 reads SGHRS; CDR2 reads YFSETQ. The length of the CDR3 is 13 residues. CDR3 loop: CASQKDISYEQYF. CDR3 DNA: TGCGCCAGCCAGAAGGACATCTCCTACGAGCAGTACTTC.

The CDR3 nucleotides read TGTGCCATCAGTGAGCGGGAGACTAGCGGAAACTACGAGCAGTACTTC. Protein: CAISERETSGNYEQYF. The chain recombines TRBV10-3 with TRBJ2-7, with 9 bases aligning to TRBD2. The germline V gene has CDR1 ENHRY and CDR2 SYGVKD. The length of the CDR3 is 16 residues. Unmatched junction bases numbered 8, after V lost 2 bases and J lost 3 bases.

This chain uses TRBV7-2 with TRBJ1-1, with D uncertain. The germline V gene encodes CDR1 SGHTA and CDR2 FQGNSA. Trimming removed 4 bases at V and 1 base at J, with 7 bases between. The CDR3 runs 13 residues. The DNA for the CDR3 is TGTGCCAGCAGCTCTACGTGGAACACTGAAGCTTTCTTT. It specifies CASSSTWNTEAFF.